This TCR beta chain was recorded in a study of T cells in Graves' hyperthyroidism and ophthalmopathy. Clinical symptoms, serum thyroxine, TRAb, thyroid ultrasound and orbital computed tomography established diagnosis. The sample holds many counts of this clonotype. As yet, its antigen is unknown. General observations from the study: In simple terms, a model built on 13 V-J features told ophthalmopathy apart from stable hyperthyroidism.

The CDR3 regions of TCR beta were amplified from RNA transcripts. In the first-round RT-PCR of the TCR CDR3, the HTBI primer set was used. From the multiplex PCR reads, TCRdb called clonotypes with MiXCR, one entry per CDR3 protein. This sample has 150,000 to 200,000 distinct CDR3 sequences, with 9.4% found just once. Trimming removed 1 base at V and 6 bases at J, with 12 bases between. The germline V gene has CDR1 SEHNR and CDR2 FQNEAQ (reference sequence). The CDR3 consists of 14 residues. Material for sequencing was blood. This chain connects TRBV7-9 to TRBJ1-2, with D hard to call. The clonotype comes from a woman aged 18 to 35 with Graves' hyperthyroidism that later progressed to Graves' ophthalmopathy. As DNA, the CDR3 is TGTGCCAGCAGCTTAGTTGGCACCTTGGATGGCTACACCTTC. Translated: CASSLVGTLDGYTF. The full variable domain, its missing parts supplied by reference TRBV7-9 and TRBJ1-2, is DTGVSQNPRHKITKRGQNVTFRCDPISEHNRLYWYRQTLGQGPEFLTYFQNEAQLEKSRLLSDRFSAERPKGSFSTLEIQRTEQGDSAMYLCASSLVGTLDGYTFGSGTRLTVV.